The 32 T cell receptor beta chains listed next were all sequenced from one sample in a study of blood T cell repertoires in COVID-19. TCRdb keeps only in-frame clones here, not all; method: immunoSEQ multiplex PCR. Here the sample spans approximately 26,000 clones, 85% to 90% being singletons. What was sequenced was peripheral blood. Every receptor here comes from an older woman with active COVID-19.

This chain uses TRBV6-2 or TRBV6-3 with TRBJ2-7; 7 positions match TRBD1. With 1 base clipped from V and 7 bases from J, the junction kept 10 bases outside the gene matches. Germline CDR1 and CDR2: MNHEY and SVGEGT. This CDR3 region has 15 residues. CDR3 bases: TGTGCCAGCAGTTACTACGAAGACAGGGCGAAGGAGCAGTACTTC. Translated: CASSYYEDRAKEQYF.

The chain recombines TRBV6-2 or TRBV6-3 with TRBJ2-1; D is possibly TRBD2 (6 bases). CDR1 is MNHEY, CDR2 SVGEGT, per germline. With 4 bases removed from V and 10 bases from J, the gap between germline ends came to 8 bases. This CDR3 contains 11 residues. The DNA of the CDR3 is TGTGCCAGCAGTTTGGGGGGAGAGCAGTTCTTC. Translating gives CASSLGGEQFF.

This clone occurred a few times. The genes are TRBV3-1 (or the pseudogene TRBV3-2) and TRBJ1-6; TRBD1 might be the D (5 bases). Per the germline V gene, CDR1 is LGHDT and CDR2 is YNNKEL (reference sequence). The CDR3 contains 16 residues. Trimming stripped 6 bases from V and 6 bases from J, with 18 bases between. The CDR3 loop is CASRPLGGNSNSPLHF. The CDR3 nucleotides read TGTGCCAGCAGACCGCTGGGGGGAAATTCTAATTCACCCCTCCACTTT.

The chain carries TRBV28 and TRBJ2-3, with TRBD1 identical over 7 bases. The CDR3 runs to 17 residues. The germline gives CDR1 MDHEN, CDR2 SYDVKM. Germline trimming cut 5 bases from V and 5 bases from J; bases unmatched to any gene: 16. The CDR3 reads CASSPTVVGGAEDTQYF. The CDR3 bases are TGTGCCAGCAGTCCAACGGTTGTAGGGGGCGCGGAAGATACGCAGTATTTT.

The genes are TRBV27 and TRBJ2-4; D is possibly TRBD1 (6 bases). CDR1 and CDR2 from the germline V gene are MNHEY and SMNVEV (reference sequence). Trimming removed 6 bases at V and 0 bases at J, with 12 bases between. This CDR3 contains 15 residues. CDR3 sequence: CASRRTVIAKNIQYF. The CDR3 nucleotides are TGTGCCAGCAGAAGGACAGTCATAGCCAAAAACATTCAGTACTTC.

Here the CDR3 reads CASSLQKGLAGAIQYF. CDR3 nucleotide sequence: TGCGCCAGCAGCTTACAAAAGGGACTAGCGGGAGCAATCCAGTACTTC. The J gene is TRBJ2-5, the V gene TRBV5-1; 14 bases are shared with TRBD2. The germline CDR1 and CDR2 sequences are SGHRS and YFSETQ. The CDR3 spans 16 residues. J lost 10 bases, V lost 2 bases, and 10 bases had no gene match.

V usage is TRBV24-1 and J usage is TRBJ1-2; D is uncertain. The CDR3 contains 13 residues. V was pared by 3 bases and J by 6 bases, with 10 bases between. The germline V gene has CDR1 KGHDR and CDR2 SFDVKD. The CDR3 loop is CATSDGKEDGYTF. CDR3 nucleotides: TGTGCCACCAGTGATGGCAAGGAGGATGGCTACACCTTC.

The V call is TRBV7-9, the J call TRBJ2-1, with TRBD1 as a possible D gene (6 bases). Between the trimmed V and J ends, which lost 8 bases and 5 bases, there was a span of 10 bases. The germline gives CDR1 SEHNR, CDR2 FQNEAQ (reference sequence). The CDR3 runs to 12 residues. The CDR3 loop is CASRGDNNEQFF. The DNA for the CDR3 is TGTGCCAGCCGAGGGGACAACAATGAGCAGTTCTTC.

The rearrangement uses TRBV11-2 and TRBJ1-1; 7 bases match TRBD1. This CDR3 has 15 amino acids. Germline CDR1 and CDR2: SGHAT and FQNNGV. After removal of 4 bases from V and 2 bases from J, the junction contained 7 bases not matched to a gene. The CDR3 bases are TGTGCCAGCAGCTACCTCTACAGGGGAAACACTGAAGCTTTCTTT. Residues: CASSYLYRGNTEAFF.

This clone was detected once. The V call is TRBV3-1 (or the pseudogene TRBV3-2), the J call TRBJ2-2; a possible D gene is TRBD2 (6 bases). Germline CDR1 reads LGHDT; CDR2 reads YNNKEL (reference sequence). Trimming took off 4 bases at V and 4 bases at J, with 10 bases between the two ends. The CDR3 has 14 residues. The CDR3: CASSPAGRTGELFF. The DNA of the CDR3 is TGTGCCAGCAGCCCGGCGGGGCGCACCGGGGAGCTGTTTTTT.

Worth noting for this clone: Compared with germline, one end of the junction differs, possibly owing to a read error. The CDR3 sequence is CAMKEAEYSEQFF. The CDR3 nucleotides read TGTGCCATGAAGGAGGCAGAATACAGTGAGCAGTTCTTC. The rearrangement joins TRBV10-3 to TRBJ2-1; a possible D gene is TRBD2 (5 bases). The CDR3 spans 13 residues. The germline CDR1 and CDR2 sequences are ENHRY and SYGVKD.

This clone was found a few times. The chain couples TRBV5-1 to TRBJ1-3, with 7 positions matching TRBD1. CDR1 and CDR2 (germline): SGHRS, YFSETQ. The CDR3 loop spans 17 amino acids. V shed 4 bases and J 4 bases; nucleotides not matched to a gene: 14. This CDR3 reads CASSPEGTVYSGNTIYF. The CDR3 DNA reads as TGCGCCAGCAGCCCCGAGGGGACAGTCTACTCGGGAAACACCATATATTTT.

CDR3 region: CASSEYGGTGVYNEQFF. As DNA, the CDR3 is TGTGCCAGCAGTGAATACGGGGGAACAGGAGTATACAATGAGCAGTTCTTC. This chain joins TRBV25-1 and TRBJ2-1; D is possibly TRBD2 (6 bases). CDR1 MGHDK and CDR2 SYGVNS come from the germline V gene. CDR3 length: 17 residues. Trimming cost V 0 bases and J 4 bases, with 16 bases left between them.

The chain combines TRBV6-5 with TRBJ1-6; no reliable D call. The germline V gene encodes CDR1 MNHEY and CDR2 SVGAGI. The CDR3 contains 12 residues. V was cut by 7 bases and J by 8 bases, with 9 bases left in between. The CDR3 loop is CASMGLYSPLHF. DNA of the CDR3: TGTGCCAGCATGGGCCTTTATTCACCCCTCCACTTT.

The chain joins TRBV7-8 to TRBJ1-2; 8 bases fit TRBD1. The CDR3 has 14 amino acids. With V trimmed by 5 bases and J by 2 bases, 4 bases remained unmatched. CDR1 is SGHVS, CDR2 FQNEAQ, per germline. CDR3 amino acids: CASSPGQGNYGYTF. CDR3 DNA: TGTGCCAGCAGCCCTGGACAGGGCAACTATGGCTACACCTTC.

The chain joins TRBV10-1 to TRBJ2-3; 10 positions agree with TRBD2. V shed 4 bases, J shed 4 bases, and the junction held 11 bases outside the gene matches. There are 17 residues in the CDR3. Looked up from germline, CDR1 is WNHNN and CDR2 is SYGVQD (reference sequence). CDR3 loop: CASSVEPAGGPADTQYF. Written as DNA, the CDR3 is TGCGCCAGCAGTGTCGAGCCAGCGGGAGGGCCCGCAGATACGCAGTATTTT.

V gene TRBV6-6 combines with J gene TRBJ2-3; TRBD1 matches at 7 bases. After removal of 5 bases from V and 0 bases from J, the junction contained 8 bases not matched to a gene. Germline assignment: CDR1 MNHNY and CDR2 SVGAGI (reference sequence). CDR3 length: 16 residues. CDR3 DNA sequence: TGTGCCAGCAGTATCACCGGGACAGTAAGCACAGATACGCAGTATTTT. Amino acids: CASSITGTVSTDTQYF.

The gene calls are TRBV7-2 and TRBJ2-7; TRBD2 is a possible D gene (5 bases). Germline V gene lookup returns CDR1 SGHTA and CDR2 FQGNSA. The CDR3 runs to 14 residues. Trimming cost V 1 base and J 4 bases, with 11 bases left between them. As DNA, the CDR3 is TGTGCCAGCAGCTTAGGTGGACTCGGTTACGAGCAGTACTTC. Protein: CASSLGGLGYEQYF.

This rearrangement joins TRBV2 to TRBJ2-7; TRBD2 is a possible D gene (6 bases). This CDR3 is 14 amino acids long. CDR1 is SNHLY and CDR2 is FYNNEI in the germline V gene. Trimming removed 8 bases from V and 4 bases from J, with 18 bases in between. The chain's CDR3 is CASLPGTFGYEQYF. CDR3 coding DNA: TGTGCCAGCTTACCCGGGACTTTTGGATACGAGCAGTACTTC.

The chain links TRBV28 to TRBJ2-1, with TRBD2 matching 9 bases. The germline V gene encodes CDR1 MDHEN and CDR2 SYDVKM. This CDR3 contains 16 residues. With 7 bases clipped from V and 7 bases from J, the junction kept 14 bases outside the gene matches. The CDR3 bases are TGTGCCAGCAAACGGCGGCGGGAGGGCCGTCGAAATGAGCAGTTCTTC. Protein product: CASKRRREGRRNEQFF. Based on the CDR3 plus reference TRBV28 and TRBJ2-1, the full variable domain is DVKVTQSSRYLVKRTGEKVFLECVQDMDHENMFWYRQDPGLGLRLIYFSYDVKMKEKGDIPEGYSVSREKKERFSLILESASTNQTSMYLCASKRRREGRRNEQFFGPGTRLTVL.

CDR3 sequence reads: CASSPSSGANVLTF. The CDR3, as DNA: TGCGCCAGCAGCCCGAGCTCTGGGGCCAACGTCCTGACTTTC. The chain uses TRBV5-1 and TRBJ2-6; D unclear. The germline V gene has CDR1 SGHRS and CDR2 YFSETQ. This CDR3 has 14 amino acids. Deletions cut 4 bases from V and 0 bases from J, with 5 bases between.

The chain carries TRBV18 and TRBJ1-4; no definite D call. Trimming removed 3 bases from V and 8 bases from J, with 10 bases in between. Germline CDR1 KGHSH, CDR2 LQKENI. This CDR3 contains 13 residues. This chain's CDR3 is CASSPDSSEKLFF. In DNA, the CDR3 is TGTGCCAGCTCACCTGACTCGAGCGAAAAACTGTTTTTT.

The chain couples TRBV27 to TRBJ2-1; D perhaps matches TRBD1 (6 bases). The CDR3 length is 15 residues. V lost 7 bases and J 7 bases, leaving 20 bases between the germline ends. Germline-derived CDR1 and CDR2 are MNHEY and SMNVEV (reference sequence). This chain's CDR3 is CASIKGRGQGNEQFF. The CDR3, as DNA: TGTGCCAGCATAAAGGGTCGAGGCCAGGGGAATGAGCAGTTCTTC.

The V gene is TRBV6-2 or TRBV6-3, the J gene TRBJ2-7; D is ambiguous. V was clipped by 4 bases and J by 1 base, with 5 bases between them. Germline V gene sequence: CDR1 MNHEY, CDR2 SVGEGT. The CDR3 covers 12 residues. The CDR3 reads CASSFPSYEQYF. The CDR3 DNA reads as TGTGCCAGCAGTTTCCCATCCTACGAGCAGTACTTC.

V usage is TRBV7-9 and J usage is TRBJ2-2; 10 positions agree with TRBD1. Germline V gene sequence: CDR1 SEHNR, CDR2 FQNEAQ (reference sequence). The length of the CDR3 is 16 residues. V gave up 6 bases and J gave up 5 bases; unmatched junction bases: 9. For the CDR3, the DNA is TGTGCCAGCAGACCACAGACAGGGGGCTCGACCGGGGAGCTGTTTTTT. Protein sequence: CASRPQTGGSTGELFF.

The chain couples TRBV5-4 to TRBJ1-1, with D possibly being TRBD1 (6 bases). The CDR3 length is 17 residues. Looked up from germline, CDR1 is SGHNT and CDR2 is YYREEE (reference sequence). The CDR3 reads CAGMGLWTELKNTEAFF. DNA of the CDR3: TGTGCGGGGATGGGGTTGTGGACAGAGCTTAAGAACACTGAAGCTTTCTTT.

The chain couples TRBV29-1 to TRBJ2-3, with TRBD2 as a possible D gene (5 bases). V was cut by 5 bases and J by 8 bases, with 17 bases left in between. The CDR3 has 13 residues. In germline, CDR1 is SQVTM, CDR2 ANQGSEA. CDR3 sequence reads: CSVLDLAWGTQYF. For the CDR3, the DNA is TGCAGCGTTTTAGATCTAGCTTGGGGTACGCAGTATTTT.

The J gene is TRBJ2-3, the V gene TRBV10-2, with 9 bases identical to TRBD2. The junction had 7 bases not matched to a gene; V was cut back by 6 bases and J by 3 bases. The CDR3 sequence is 15 residues long. The germline V gene encodes CDR1 WSHSY and CDR2 SAAADI. The CDR3 sequence is CASRTLSGRTDTQYF. The DNA of the CDR3 is TGCGCCAGCAGGACCCTTAGCGGGAGAACAGATACGCAGTATTTT.

This chain joins TRBV5-5 and TRBJ1-2; 7 nucleotides match TRBD1. J was trimmed by 1 base and V by 4 bases; bases with no gene match: 4. The CDR3 extends over 14 amino acids. Germline lookup yields CDR1 SGHKS and CDR2 YYEKEE (reference sequence). CDR3 amino acids: CASSRQGGNYGYTF. In DNA, the CDR3 is TGTGCCAGCAGCCGACAGGGCGGTAACTATGGCTACACCTTC.

V usage is TRBV13 and J usage is TRBJ2-3; 13 bases agree with TRBD2. Germline V gives CDR1 PRHDT, CDR2 FYEKMQ (reference sequence). The CDR3 runs 17 residues. V gave up 1 base and J gave up 5 bases; unmatched junction bases: 6. The CDR3 DNA is TGTGCCAGCAGCTTAGTAGGACTAGCGGGAGTTGGAGATACGCAGTATTTT. Protein product: CASSLVGLAGVGDTQYF.

This sequence joins TRBV5-6 and TRBJ2-7, with TRBD2 as a possible D gene (5 bases). Germline-derived CDR1 and CDR2 are SGHDT and YYEEEE. There are 14 residues in the CDR3. V dropped 0 bases and J dropped 5 bases, with 12 bases sitting between them. The CDR3 sequence is CASSLGSSFDEQYF. The CDR3 nucleotides read TGTGCCAGCAGCTTGGGTTCTAGCTTCGACGAGCAGTACTTC.

The V and J genes are TRBV7-6 and TRBJ2-2; tentatively, D is TRBD1 (5 bases). Germline loops: CDR1 SGHVS, CDR2 FNYEAQ. V lost 1 base, J lost 7 bases, and 10 bases lay in between. The CDR3 consists of 14 residues. The CDR3 DNA reads TGTGCCAGCAGCTTAGAGGGGTGGAGCGGGGAGCTGTTTTTT. This sequence encodes CASSLEGWSGELFF. Full variable domain (missing parts from reference TRBV7-6 and TRBJ2-2): GAGVSQSPRYKVTKRGQDVALRCDPISGHVSLYWYRQALGQGPEFLTYFNYEAQQDKSGLPNDRFSAERPEGSISTLTIQRTEQRDSAMYRCASSLEGWSGELFFGEGSRLTVL.